The 3 T cell receptor beta chains below all came from one sample that was sequenced in a study of pediatric ulcerative colitis. Data came from immunoSEQ multiplex PCR; TCRdb stores just in-frame clones and leaves some out. The sample has roughly 64,000 clones, about nine tenths seen once; the top ten hold about 3%. Sequencing was done on a sample of blood. The origin of the receptors is a boy younger than 18 with severe ulcerative colitis.

This chain links TRBV11-3 with TRBJ2-3; D is possibly TRBD2 (6 bases). CDR1 and CDR2 from the germline V gene are SGHNT and YENEEA. Trimming took 1 base from V and 2 from J, leaving 13 bases between them. The CDR3 has 16 amino acids. Written as DNA, the CDR3 is TGTGCCAGCAGCTTAGGCATAGCGGAGATCACAGATACGCAGTATTTT. Its protein product is CASSLGIAEITDTQYF. The whole variable domain, filled in from reference TRBV11-3 and TRBJ2-3, reads EAGVVQSPRYKIIEKKQPVAFWCNPISGHNTLYWYLQNLGQGPELLIRYENEEAVDDSQLPKDRFSAERLKGVDSTLKIQPAELGDSAVYLCASSLGIAEITDTQYFGPGTRLTVL.

This chain connects TRBV29-1 to TRBJ2-1; 8 bases line up with TRBD2. The germline V gene encodes CDR1 SQVTM and CDR2 ANQGSEA. This CDR3 is 12 amino acids long. V lost 6 bases to trimming and J lost 3 bases; unmatched junction nucleotides: 1. The CDR3 loop is CSVAGGYNEQFF. Here the CDR3 DNA reads TGCAGCGTCGCGGGAGGCTACAATGAGCAGTTCTTC.

This CDR3 is CASSWRVDGELFF. DNA for the CDR3: TGTGCCAGCAGTTGGAGGGTGGACGGGGAGCTGTTTTTT. V is TRBV9 and J is TRBJ2-2; TRBD2 might be the D (6 bases). From germline, CDR1 is SGDLS and CDR2 YYNGEE. The CDR3 contains 13 residues. V lost 5 bases to trimming and J lost 7 bases, with 12 bases between them.